The 20 T cell receptor beta chains below all came from one sample that was sequenced in a study of response to subunit inactivated influenza vaccine (dated by TCRdb to about 2018). Receptor amplification or capture employed RT-PCR. Reads for this sample came from an Illumina HiSeq 2500. In TCRdb, the public reads were trimmed at Q25 with fastp and aligned with MiXCR, with productive beta chains retained. Each CDR3 protein gets just one entry, which takes the most common genes and DNA from the rows behind it. This sample lists 800,000 to 1,000,000 distinct CDR3 sequences; 21% were detected once. The ten largest clones capture 10% of the sample. Sequenced here: PBMCs from blood, sampled about 5 days after vaccination. These receptors were obtained from a man aged 50 or older who received an inactivated influenza vaccine. Donor details come from another sample of the same person, matched by shared clones.

The CDR3: CASRWGVNTEAFF. DNA of the CDR3: TGTGCCAGCAGGTGGGGAGTGAACACTGAAGCTTTCTTT. J is TRBJ1-1 and V is TRBV14; no clear D. This CDR3 has 13 residues. V was clipped by 6 bases and J by 0 bases, with 8 bases between them. The germline gives CDR1 SGHDN, CDR2 FVKESK.

This clonotype was picked up a small number of times. This sequence joins TRBV27 and TRBJ2-7; D is possibly TRBD2 (6 bases). The germline V and J ends were trimmed by 5 bases and 1 base, with 18 bases remaining between them. Germline CDR1 is MNHEY and CDR2 is SMNVEV (reference sequence). The CDR3 spans 16 residues. The CDR3 spells CASSPGSIGGSYEQYF. The CDR3 nucleotides read TGTGCCAGCAGTCCCGGGAGCATTGGCGGATCCTACGAGCAGTACTTC.

This clonotype came up a few times. The chain links TRBV12-3 or TRBV12-4 to TRBJ1-6, with a weak D call TRBD1 (5 bases). V was pared by 5 bases and J by 9 bases, with 14 bases between. The CDR3 runs 14 residues. The CDR3 loop reads CASSPRDWGSPLHF. For the CDR3, the DNA is TGTGCCAGCAGTCCACGGGACTGGGGTTCACCCCTCCACTTT.

J is TRBJ1-2 and V is TRBV20-1; TRBD1 might be the D (5 bases). The length of the CDR3 is 12 residues. Germline V gives CDR1 DFQATT, CDR2 SNEGSKA (reference sequence). Between the trimmed V and J ends, which lost 6 bases and 4 bases, there was a span of 12 bases. The CDR3 spells CSALEGFYGYTF. CDR3 nucleotides: TGCAGTGCGTTGGAGGGGTTCTATGGCTACACCTTC.

This clonotype turned up a few times. The V and J genes are TRBV28 and TRBJ2-1; 10 bases fit TRBD2. The CDR3 consists of 16 residues. CDR1 is MDHEN, CDR2 SYDVKM, per germline. After removal of 6 bases from V and 8 bases from J, the junction contained 13 bases not matched to a gene. CDR3 DNA: TGTGCCAGCAGGGGGCTAGCGGGGGCGCTTGCCCATGAGCAGTTCTTC. Protein product: CASRGLAGALAHEQFF.

This chain links TRBV2 with TRBJ2-7; D remains ambiguous. The germline V and J ends were trimmed by 3 bases and 5 bases, with 11 bases remaining between them. The CDR3 is 13 residues long. Germline values: CDR1 SNHLY, CDR2 FYNNEI. The CDR3 sequence: CASSELRGDEQYF. In DNA, the CDR3 is TGTGCCAGCAGTGAGCTACGTGGGGACGAGCAGTACTTC.

This clonotype was seen only a few times. The CDR3 region has the DNA TGTGCCAGCAGTCCATGGTACCCCCCTGGAGGGTTCTTC. Protein product: CASSPWYPPGGFF. The chain uses TRBV28 and TRBJ2-1, with a tentative D call TRBD2 (5 bases). The germline V gene encodes CDR1 MDHEN and CDR2 SYDVKM. The CDR3 is 13 amino acids. V lost 5 bases to trimming and J lost 15 bases, with 20 bases between them.

The chain couples TRBV4-3 to TRBJ1-1; D gene uncertain. There are 13 residues in the CDR3. Per germline, CDR1 LGHNA and CDR2 YSLEER. Deletions cut 0 bases from V and 5 bases from J, with 7 bases between. CDR3 sequence reads: CASSQEGGTEAFF. CDR3 DNA sequence: TGCGCCAGCAGCCAAGAGGGAGGGACTGAAGCTTTCTTT.

This clonotype was observed a few times. V and J are TRBV19 and TRBJ1-2, with D tentatively TRBD1 (5 bases). This CDR3 region has 14 residues. Germline V CDR1 and CDR2: LNHDA, SQIVND (reference sequence). Trimming stripped 7 bases from V and 5 bases from J, with 17 bases between. In DNA, the CDR3 is TGTGCCAGTAAAGGGACCGGCCCAGGGTATGGCTACACCTTC. Translating gives CASKGTGPGYGYTF.

The sample holds a few counts of this clonotype. The gene calls are TRBV20-1 and TRBJ2-7; 9 bases line up with TRBD2. Losses at the gene ends were 2 bases for V and 3 bases for J; bases not matched to a gene: 8. The CDR3 has 15 amino acids. CDR1 is DFQATT and CDR2 is SNEGSKA in the germline V gene (reference sequence). CDR3 nucleotides: TGCAGTGCTAGACGAGGTAGCGGGAGCATCTACGAGCAGTACTTC. Its protein product is CSARRGSGSIYEQYF.

A few counts support this clonotype. V gene TRBV5-1 combines with J gene TRBJ1-1; D is perhaps TRBD1 (5 bases). The CDR3 sequence is 14 residues long. V shed 1 base and J shed 3 bases, with 10 bases lying between them. Per germline, CDR1 SGHRS and CDR2 YFSETQ. This CDR3 reads CASSLRTRDTEAFF. CDR3 DNA: TGCGCCAGCAGCTTGAGAACCAGGGACACTGAAGCTTTCTTT.

The chain has TRBV10-3 and TRBJ1-5, with TRBD1 as a possible D gene (5 bases). The CDR3 extends over 14 amino acids. CDR1 and CDR2 (germline): ENHRY, SYGVKD. Trimming took off 3 bases at V and 3 bases at J, with 9 bases between the two ends. This CDR3 reads CAISEVGANQPQHF. In nucleotides, the CDR3 is TGTGCCATCAGTGAAGTAGGGGCCAATCAGCCCCAGCATTTT.

The chain employs TRBV7-8 and TRBJ2-6, with D tentatively TRBD2 (6 bases). The CDR3 has 16 residues. Deletions cut 2 bases from V and 0 bases from J, with 8 bases between. Per germline, CDR1 SGHVS and CDR2 FQNEAQ. In nucleotides, the CDR3 is TGTGCCAGCAGCTTACGGCGGGACTCTGGGGCCAACGTCCTGACTTTC. This codes for CASSLRRDSGANVLTF.

The rearrangement links TRBV12-3 or TRBV12-4 to TRBJ2-3; D is perhaps TRBD1 (6 bases). There are 16 residues in the CDR3. Trimming left V 3 bases short and J 2 bases short, with 15 bases between. The CDR3 here is CASSFNGRGYTDTQYF. The DNA of the CDR3 is TGTGCCAGCAGTTTTAACGGCAGGGGATACACAGATACGCAGTATTTT.

The sample holds a few counts of this clonotype. The genes are TRBV9 and TRBJ2-1; the match to TRBD2 covers 8 bases. The CDR3 loop spans 16 amino acids. The J segment lost 0 bases and the V segment lost 2 bases, leaving 4 bases of the junction unmatched. Germline V CDR1 and CDR2: SGDLS, YYNGEE. The CDR3, as DNA: TGTGCCAGCAGCGTTTTAGCGGGAAACTCCTACAATGAGCAGTTCTTC. Protein sequence: CASSVLAGNSYNEQFF.

The chain joins TRBV2 to TRBJ2-3; D not resolved. V lost 6 bases to trimming and J lost 1 base, with 14 bases between them. CDR1 SNHLY and CDR2 FYNNEI come from the germline V gene. This CDR3 spans 15 amino acids. The CDR3, as DNA: TGTGCCAGCAGGGCCCAGGTGTTCGGCACAGATACGCAGTATTTT. It encodes CASRAQVFGTDTQYF.

This clonotype was seen more than once but under ten times. The V gene is TRBV13, the J gene TRBJ1-1; D gene ambiguous. The CDR3 is 15 residues long. CDR1 and CDR2 from the germline V gene are PRHDT and FYEKMQ (reference sequence). Trimming left V 1 base short and J 3 bases short, with 12 bases between. CDR3 nucleotides: TGTGCCAGCAGCTTAGTCCAGTCCGGAGACACTGAAGCTTTCTTT. As protein: CASSLVQSGDTEAFF. The whole variable domain, filled in from reference TRBV13 and TRBJ1-1, reads AAGVIQSPRHLIKEKRETATLKCYPIPRHDTVYWYQQGPGQDPQFLISFYEKMQSDKGSIPDRFSAQQFSDYHSELNMSSLELGDSALYFCASSLVQSGDTEAFFGQGTRLTVV.

V and J are TRBV6-2 or TRBV6-3 and TRBJ2-7; 8 bases are shared with TRBD1. Germline V gene lookup returns CDR1 MNHEY and CDR2 SVGEGT. The CDR3 contains 13 residues. Trimming at V came to 7 bases and at J to 6 bases, leaving 8 bases not matched to a gene. CDR3: CASKRTGPLEQYF. The CDR3, as DNA: TGTGCCAGCAAGCGGACAGGGCCACTCGAGCAGTACTTC.

The V call is TRBV12-3 or TRBV12-4, the J call TRBJ2-7; 8 bases align to TRBD1. There are 13 residues in the CDR3. The ends lost 6 bases at V and 7 bases at J; junction bases unmatched: 8. The CDR3 DNA follows: TGTGCCAGCAGCATAGGACAGGGCACTGAGCAGTACTTC. It yields the protein CASSIGQGTEQYF.

The table lists this clonotype with a few counts. The rearrangement links TRBV9 to TRBJ2-7; 8 positions match TRBD2. The CDR3 sequence is 15 residues long. Germline assignment: CDR1 SGDLS and CDR2 YYNGEE. With 0 bases clipped from V and 2 bases from J, the junction kept 4 bases outside the gene matches. The CDR3 sequence is CASSVDAGGTYEQYF. CDR3 nucleotides: TGTGCCAGCAGCGTAGATGCGGGAGGTACCTACGAGCAGTACTTC.